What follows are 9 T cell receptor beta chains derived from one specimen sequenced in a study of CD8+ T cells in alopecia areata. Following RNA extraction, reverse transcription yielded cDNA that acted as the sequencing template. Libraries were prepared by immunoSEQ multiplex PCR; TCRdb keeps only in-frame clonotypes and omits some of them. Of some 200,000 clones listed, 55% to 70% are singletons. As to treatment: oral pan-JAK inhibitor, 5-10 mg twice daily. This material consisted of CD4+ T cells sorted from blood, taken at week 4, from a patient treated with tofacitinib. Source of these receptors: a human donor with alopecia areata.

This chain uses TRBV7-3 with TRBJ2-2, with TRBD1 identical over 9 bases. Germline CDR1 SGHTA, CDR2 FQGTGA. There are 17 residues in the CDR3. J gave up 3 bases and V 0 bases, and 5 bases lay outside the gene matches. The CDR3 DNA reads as TGTGCCAGCAGCTTAACATGGGGACAGGGATACACCGGGGAGCTGTTTTTT. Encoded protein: CASSLTWGQGYTGELFF. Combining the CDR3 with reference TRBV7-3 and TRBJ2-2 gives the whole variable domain GAGVSQTPSNKVTEKGKYVELRCDPISGHTALYWYRQSLGQGPEFLIYFQGTGAADDSGLPNDRFFAVRPEGSVSTLKIQRTERGDSAVYLCASSLTWGQGYTGELFFGEGSRLTVL.

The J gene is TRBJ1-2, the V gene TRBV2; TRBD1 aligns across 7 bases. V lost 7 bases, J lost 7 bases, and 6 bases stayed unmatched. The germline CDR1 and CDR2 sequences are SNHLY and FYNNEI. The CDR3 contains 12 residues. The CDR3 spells CASTQGQRGYTF. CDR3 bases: TGTGCCAGCACGCAGGGACAGCGTGGCTACACCTTC.

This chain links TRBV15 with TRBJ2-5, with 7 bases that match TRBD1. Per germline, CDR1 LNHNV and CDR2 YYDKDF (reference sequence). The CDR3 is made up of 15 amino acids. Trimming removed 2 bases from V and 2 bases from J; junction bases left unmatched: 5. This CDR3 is CATSRRGQSQETQYF. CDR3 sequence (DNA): TGTGCCACCAGCAGAAGGGGACAGTCGCAAGAGACCCAGTACTTC.

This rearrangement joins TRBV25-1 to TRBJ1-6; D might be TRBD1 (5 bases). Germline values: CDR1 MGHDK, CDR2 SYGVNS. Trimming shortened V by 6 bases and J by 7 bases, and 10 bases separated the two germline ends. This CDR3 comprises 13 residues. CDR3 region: CASRGRLNSPLHF. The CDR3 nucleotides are TGTGCCAGCAGGGGGCGGCTGAATTCACCCCTCCACTTT.

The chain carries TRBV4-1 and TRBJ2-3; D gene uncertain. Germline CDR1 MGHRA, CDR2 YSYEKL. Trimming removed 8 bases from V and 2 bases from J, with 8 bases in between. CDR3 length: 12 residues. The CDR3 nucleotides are TGCGCCAGCGGACCAACCACAGATACGCAGTATTTT. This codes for CASGPTTDTQYF.

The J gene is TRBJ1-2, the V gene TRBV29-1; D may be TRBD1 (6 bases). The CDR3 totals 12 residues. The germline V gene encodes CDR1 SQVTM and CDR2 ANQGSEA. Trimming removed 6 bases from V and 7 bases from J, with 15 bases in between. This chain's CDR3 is CSVPKTGFGYTF. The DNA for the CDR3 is TGCAGCGTACCCAAGACAGGATTTGGCTACACCTTC. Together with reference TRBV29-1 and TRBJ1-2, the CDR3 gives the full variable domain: SAVISQKPSRDICQRGTSLTIQCQVDSQVTMMFWYRQQPGQSLTLIATANQGSEATYESGFVIDKFPISRPNLTFSTLTVSNMSPEDSSIYLCSVPKTGFGYTFGSGTRLTVV.

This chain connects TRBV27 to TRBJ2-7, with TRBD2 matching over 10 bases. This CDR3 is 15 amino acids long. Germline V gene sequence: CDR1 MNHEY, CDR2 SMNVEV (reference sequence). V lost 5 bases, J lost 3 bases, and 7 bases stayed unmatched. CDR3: CASSTKRGGLYEQYF. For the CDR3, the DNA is TGTGCCAGCAGTACCAAGCGGGGGGGCCTCTACGAGCAGTACTTC.

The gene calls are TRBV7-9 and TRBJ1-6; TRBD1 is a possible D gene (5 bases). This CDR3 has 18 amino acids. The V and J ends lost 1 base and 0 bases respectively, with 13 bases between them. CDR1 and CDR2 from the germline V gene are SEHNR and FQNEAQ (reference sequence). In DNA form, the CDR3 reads TGTGCCAGCAGCTTAGTATTGGGGGAAAGCTCCTATAATTCACCCCTCCACTTT. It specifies CASSLVLGESSYNSPLHF.

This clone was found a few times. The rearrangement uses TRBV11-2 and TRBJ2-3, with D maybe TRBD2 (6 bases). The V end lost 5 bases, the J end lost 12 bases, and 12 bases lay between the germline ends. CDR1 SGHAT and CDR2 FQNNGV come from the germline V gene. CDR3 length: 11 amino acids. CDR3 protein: CASSKRVSQYF. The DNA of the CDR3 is TGTGCCAGCAGCAAGCGGGTTAGTCAGTATTTT.